What follows are 7 T cell receptor beta chains derived from one specimen sequenced in a study of T cell repertoires in cytomegalovirus infection. Each CDR3 protein is one row after TCRdb ran MiXCR on the reads. The repertoire has more than 150,000 distinct CDR3 sequences, roughly 19% of them found once; the top ten carry around 3.1%. The sequenced sample was PBMCs. The receptors originated from a human donor in good health (CMV status not recorded). Some clones in this sample may be carry-over from other donors' samples.

This clonotype showed up just a few times. The CDR3 region has the DNA TGTGCCAGTAGTATCTGGGTCAGGAGGACTAGCGATCCGGAGCCCACAGATACGCAGTATTTT. Translation gives CASSIWVRRTSDPEPTDTQYF. V is TRBV19 and J is TRBJ2-3; 9 nucleotides align to TRBD2. CDR1 is LNHDA and CDR2 is SQIVND in the germline V gene (reference sequence). The length of the CDR3 is 21 residues. The trim removed 3 bases at V and 2 bases at J, leaving 21 bases unmatched. Full variable domain (remainder filled in from reference TRBV19 and TRBJ2-3): DGGITQSPKYLFRKEGQNVTLSCEQNLNHDAMYWYRQDPGQGLRLIYYSQIVNDFQKGDIAEGYSVSREKKESFPLTVTSAQKNPTAFYLCASSIWVRRTSDPEPTDTQYFGPGTRLTVL.

In this sample, this clonotype turned up a few times. The genes are TRBV14 and TRBJ2-5; 7 bases match TRBD2. This CDR3 has 13 residues. J was trimmed by 4 bases and V by 4 bases; bases with no gene match: 3. Germline V lookup: CDR1 SGHDN, CDR2 FVKESK. The CDR3 bases are TGTGCCAGCAGCCGGCGGGGGAGAGAGACCCAGTACTTC. Residues: CASSRRGRETQYF.

The CDR3 DNA reads as TGTGCCAGCAGGGGGGCAGGGGGCGAGTACCGAGAGACCCAGTACTTC. It codes for CASRGAGGEYRETQYF. This chain connects TRBV7-6 to TRBJ2-5; 8 bases are shared with TRBD1. V was clipped by 6 bases and J by 4 bases; unmatched bases: 13. The V gene's germline CDR1 is SGHVS and CDR2 FNYEAQ. The CDR3 has 16 amino acids.

This clonotype is a singleton in its sample. The CDR3: CSALGGFEQYF. The DNA for the CDR3 is TGCAGTGCTTTGGGGGGTTTCGAGCAGTACTTC. The chain couples TRBV20-1 to TRBJ2-7; TRBD2 is a possible D gene (6 bases). V dropped 5 bases and J dropped 6 bases, with 11 bases sitting between them. Germline CDR1 DFQATT, CDR2 SNEGSKA (reference sequence). CDR3 length: 11 amino acids.

This clonotype showed up many times. V is TRBV7-2 and J is TRBJ2-1; TRBD1 agrees at 8 bases. From germline, CDR1 is SGHTA and CDR2 FQGNSA. After removal of 5 bases from V and 0 bases from J, the junction contained 9 bases not matched to a gene. The CDR3 length is 17 residues. The CDR3 sequence: CASSQPTGESSYNEQFF. For the CDR3, the DNA is TGTGCCAGCAGCCAACCGACAGGGGAGAGCTCCTACAATGAGCAGTTCTTC.

This clonotype was counted many times. V gene TRBV25-1 combines with J gene TRBJ1-1, with unresolved D. V shed 5 bases and J shed 8 bases, with 18 bases lying between them. In germline, CDR1 is MGHDK, CDR2 SYGVNS. The CDR3 is 14 residues long. The CDR3 region is CASSSSDGKNEAFF. The CDR3 DNA reads as TGTGCCAGCAGTTCCTCGGACGGCAAAAACGAAGCTTTCTTT.

This clonotype was detected only a few times. The chain couples TRBV2 to TRBJ2-7, with TRBD2 as a possible D gene (5 bases). V was shortened by 4 bases and J by 8 bases, with 21 bases between the two germline ends. Per germline, CDR1 SNHLY and CDR2 FYNNEI. The CDR3 sequence is 15 residues long. The CDR3 loop is CASSGRGNTRTQQYF. The CDR3 nucleotides read TGTGCCAGCAGTGGACGGGGAAACACCCGTACGCAGCAGTACTTC. Full variable domain (outside the CDR3, taken from reference TRBV2 and TRBJ2-7): EPEVTQTPSHQVTQMGQEVILRCVPISNHLYFYWYRQILGQKVEFLVSFYNNEISEKSEIFDDQFSVERPDGSNFTLKIRSTKLEDSAMYFCASSGRGNTRTQQYFGPGTRLTVT.